This T cell receptor beta chain is drawn from a study of neurological immune-mediated disorders (dated by TCRdb to between 2019 and 2020). For the wider study: Among the 35 or so multiple sclerosis patients, around 30 had relapsing-remitting MS and 3 had secondary progressive MS. The study compared peripheral blood TCR-beta repertoires of HTLV-I-associated myelopathy (HAM/TSP) patients, multiple sclerosis patients and healthy controls using UMI-based sequencing. The cohort was made up of about 66 subjects, consisting of about 14 HAM/TSP patients, about 34 multiple sclerosis patients and 20 or so healthy controls. Longitudinal samples, technical triplicates and paired sorted CD4+ and CD8+ T-cell subsets, alongside PBMC samples, were included among the 106 TCR-beta libraries.

Reading from cysteine to phenylalanine, the CDR3 counts 13 amino acids. The read is trimmed to its CDR3 DNA, 39 bases read in frame from base 1. Trimming removed 8 bases from V and 8 bases from J, leaving 13 bases between the germline ends. The germline V gene encodes CDR1 SGHTA and CDR2 FQGNSA. TCR libraries for sorted subsets were made from 750,000 to 1,000,000 sorted CD4+ or CD8+ T cells. Multiple sclerosis patients were enrolled in a US clinical protocol evaluating disease progression by magnetic resonance imaging. Peripheral blood underwent Ficoll-Hypaque density gradient centrifugation to isolate PBMCs, which were then cryopreserved in liquid nitrogen. The study also sequenced paired sorted CD4+ and CD8+ subsets from healthy controls, HAM/TSP patients and MS patients. This clonotype was picked up many times. Which antigen it targets is not known. Base qualities are not at hand, and no much larger clone is one base apart.

cDNA synthesis used template-switch 5'RACE with a primer carrying a 10-nucleotide random unique molecular identifier tagging each TCR transcript. Every sequencing run covered 15-18 subjects and yielded more than 180 million TCR-beta sequences. Total RNA was extracted with the RNeasy kit. The KAPA Real-time Library Amplification kit was used to amplify TCR-beta VDJ regions with primers targeting the TCR constant region and the 5'RACE anchor. Sample indexes and Illumina adaptors were added in a first PCR, and a second PCR then increased library yield. The roughly 650 bp TCR product was size-selected on a 2% E-gel SizeSelection system after Ampure bead purification. Before pooling, library quality was checked on a Bioanalyzer, concentration was measured with Qubit, and libraries were quantified with the Kapa Library Quantification kit. Libraries were sequenced paired-end 2 x 150 bp on an Illumina HiSeq 2500. To increase sequence diversity, roughly 24-30% phiX was spiked into each library pool. The paper's processing steps were these. Quality-filtered reads were processed with the UMI-based MiGEC pipeline, and over 75% of raw TCR sequences were removed by the MiGEC pipeline during error correction. IMGT germline references were used for alignment of VDJ genes, and clonotypes were defined by a unique CDR3 amino acid sequence together with V-J genes. VDJtools evaluated clonal expansion, Shannon diversity and CDR3 relatedness (CalcPairwiseDistances, ClusterSamples); CLCbio workbench built phylogenetic trees. A clone was classed as expanded if it had 8 or more unique UMIs, a cutoff based on coefficient-of-variation modelling across technical triplicates. TCRdb reanalyzed the raw reads on its own, using fastp at Q25 for trimming and MiXCR for clone calling, and kept in-frame beta chains. Rows matching on CDR3 protein sequence are summarized as one entry with the most common DNA and genes. The V and J calls shown here were made by TCRdb, not taken from the authors' results. Recorded for this sample are about 54,000 distinct CDR3 sequences; 3% to 4.5% of them occurred a single time. The ten largest make up about 2% of the sample.

What the study reported, not specific to this receptor: The MS cluster showed no association with clinical or MRI features, and the authors stated that larger cohorts are needed. No identical CDR3 amino acid sequences were shared among expanded clones across subjects, suggesting private TCR-beta repertoires in all groups. The highest TCR clonal expansion was observed in HAM/TSP patients, whereas the lowest was observed in MS patients, even when compared with healthy controls. Repertoires from 18 of 34 MS patients were grouped by phylogenetic analysis into a cluster of related CDR3 sequences, suggesting a possible repertoire-level signature.

The sequence came from a woman in her forties with multiple sclerosis. Input material: CD4+ T cells from blood. The chain joins TRBV7-2 to TRBJ1-6; TRBD1 is a weak D gene call, 5 bases matching. The CDR3 region reads CASRGARYSPLHF. The sequence in DNA is TGTGCCAGCCGAGGGGCCCGTTATTCACCCCTCCACTTT.